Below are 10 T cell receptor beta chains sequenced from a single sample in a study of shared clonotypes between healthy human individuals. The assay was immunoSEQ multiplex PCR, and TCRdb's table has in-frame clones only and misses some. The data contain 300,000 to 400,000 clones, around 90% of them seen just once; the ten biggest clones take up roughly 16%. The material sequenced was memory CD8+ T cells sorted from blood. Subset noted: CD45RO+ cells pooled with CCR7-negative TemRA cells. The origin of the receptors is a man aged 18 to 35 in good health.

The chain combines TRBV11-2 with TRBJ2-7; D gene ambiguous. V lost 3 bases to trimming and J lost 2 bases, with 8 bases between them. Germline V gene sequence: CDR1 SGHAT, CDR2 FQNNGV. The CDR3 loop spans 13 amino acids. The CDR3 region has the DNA TGTGCCAGCAGCTTCGCCCCGACCTACGAGCAGTACTTC. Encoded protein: CASSFAPTYEQYF. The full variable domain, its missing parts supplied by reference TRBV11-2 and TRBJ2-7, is EAGVAQSPRYKIIEKRQSVAFWCNPISGHATLYWYQQILGQGPKLLIQFQNNGVVDDSQLPKDRFSAERLKGVDSTLKIQPAKLEDSAVYLCASSFAPTYEQYFGPGTRLTVT.

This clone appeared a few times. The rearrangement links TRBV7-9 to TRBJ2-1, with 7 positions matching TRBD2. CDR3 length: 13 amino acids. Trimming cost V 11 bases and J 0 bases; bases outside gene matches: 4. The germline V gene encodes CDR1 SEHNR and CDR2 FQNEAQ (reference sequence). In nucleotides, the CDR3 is TGTGCCGGTCGGACTAGCTCCTACAATGAGCAGTTCTTC. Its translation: CAGRTSSYNEQFF.

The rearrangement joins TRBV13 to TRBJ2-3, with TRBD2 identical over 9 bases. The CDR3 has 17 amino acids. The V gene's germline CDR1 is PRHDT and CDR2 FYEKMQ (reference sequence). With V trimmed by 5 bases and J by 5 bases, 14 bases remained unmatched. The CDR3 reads CASSPAMSGRNRDTQYF. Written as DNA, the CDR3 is TGTGCCAGCAGCCCGGCCATGAGCGGGAGGAATCGAGATACGCAGTATTTT. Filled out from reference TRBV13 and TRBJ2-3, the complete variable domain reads AAGVIQSPRHLIKEKRETATLKCYPIPRHDTVYWYQQGPGQDPQFLISFYEKMQSDKGSIPDRFSAQQFSDYHSELNMSSLELGDSALYFCASSPAMSGRNRDTQYFGPGTRLTVL.

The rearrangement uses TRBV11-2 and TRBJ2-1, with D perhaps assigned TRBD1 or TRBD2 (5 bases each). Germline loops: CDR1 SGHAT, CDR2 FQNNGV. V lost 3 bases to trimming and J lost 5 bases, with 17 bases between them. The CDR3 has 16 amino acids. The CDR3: CASSLSGTLAHNEQFF. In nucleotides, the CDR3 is TGTGCCAGCAGCTTGAGTGGGACCCTGGCCCACAATGAGCAGTTCTTC.

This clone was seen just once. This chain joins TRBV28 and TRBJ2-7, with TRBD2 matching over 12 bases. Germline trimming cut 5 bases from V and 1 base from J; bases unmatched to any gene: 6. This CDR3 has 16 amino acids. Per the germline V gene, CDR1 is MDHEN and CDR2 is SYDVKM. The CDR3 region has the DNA TGTGCCAGCAGTACCGGGACTAGCGGGTTATCCTACGAGCAGTACTTC. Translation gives CASSTGTSGLSYEQYF.

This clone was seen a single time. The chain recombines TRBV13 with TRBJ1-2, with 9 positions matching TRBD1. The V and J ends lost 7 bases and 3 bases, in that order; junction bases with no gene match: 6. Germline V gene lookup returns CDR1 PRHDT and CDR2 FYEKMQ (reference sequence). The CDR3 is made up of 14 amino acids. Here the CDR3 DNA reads TGTGCCAGCATCGAACAGGGGGCGCACTATGGCTACACCTTC. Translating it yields CASIEQGAHYGYTF.

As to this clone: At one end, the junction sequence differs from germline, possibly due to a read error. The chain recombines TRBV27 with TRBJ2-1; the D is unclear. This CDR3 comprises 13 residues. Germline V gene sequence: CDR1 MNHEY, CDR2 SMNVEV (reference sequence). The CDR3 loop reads CASSRTDYSEQFF. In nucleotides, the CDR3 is TGTGCCAGCAGTCGAACAGATTACAGTGAGCAGTTCTTC.

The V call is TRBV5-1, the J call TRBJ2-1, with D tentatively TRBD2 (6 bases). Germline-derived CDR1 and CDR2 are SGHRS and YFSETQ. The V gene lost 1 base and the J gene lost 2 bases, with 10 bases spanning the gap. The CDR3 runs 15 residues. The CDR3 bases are TGCGCCAGCAGCTTGATGACGGGGGCCTACAATGAGCAGTTCTTC. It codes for CASSLMTGAYNEQFF.

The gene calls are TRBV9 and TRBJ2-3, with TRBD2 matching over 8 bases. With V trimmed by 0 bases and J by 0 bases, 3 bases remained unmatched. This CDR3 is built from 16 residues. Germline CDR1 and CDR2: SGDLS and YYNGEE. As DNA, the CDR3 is TGTGCCAGCAGCGTAGAGGCTAGCGGGAGCACAGATACGCAGTATTTT. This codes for CASSVEASGSTDTQYF.

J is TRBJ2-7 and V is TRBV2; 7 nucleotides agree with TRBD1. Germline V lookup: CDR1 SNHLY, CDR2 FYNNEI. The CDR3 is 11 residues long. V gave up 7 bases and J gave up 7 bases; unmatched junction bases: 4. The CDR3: CASITGDEQYF. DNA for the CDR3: TGTGCCAGCATTACAGGGGATGAGCAGTACTTC.